This T cell receptor (beta chain) was observed in a study of blood T cell repertoires in COVID-19 (dated by TCRdb to 2018 to 2020). General notes on the study: Samples from collaborators originated in the United States, Italy and Spain and spanned both the acute and convalescent phases of COVID-19. The material from the prospective study consisted of cDNA or gDNA derived from T cells, B-cell-depleted T cells, or PBMCs. The dataset comprised deeply sampled blood TCRbeta repertoires from subjects exposed to, actively infected with, or recovered from COVID-19. The repertoires were released in a freely available public database intended as a resource for research on the immune response to SARS-CoV-2. The samples were drawn from two sources: the first 160 participants of the ongoing ImmuneRACE study, and 1,000 to 1,500 subjects contributed by 6 global collaborators. Nearly every sample came with metadata listing a de-identified subject ID, COVID-19 status, age in years and sex. Where available, HLA class I and class II types were obtained from metadata supplied by the sample provider rather than from assay-based typing.

Results the study describes overall, beyond this receptor: Clinical and demographic metadata were provided uncurated, with the amount varying by source and participant.

V drops 2 bases and J drops 2 bases, leaving 12 bases in between. The CDR3 measures 15 amino acids from cysteine to phenylalanine. Only the CDR3 DNA is retained, 45 bases long and in frame from the first base. Per the germline V gene, WSHSY is the CDR1 and SAAADI is the CDR2. Points on this clone: Its cognate antigen has yet to be identified. No clone much larger than this one lies a single base away; base qualities are absent.

The collaborating institutions used their own protocols to collect whole blood in K2EDTA tubes. For TCRbeta analysis, collaborators shipped samples as frozen whole blood, isolated PBMCs, or DNA extracted from either of those sample types. The immunoSEQ Assay, a bias-controlled multiplex PCR, was used to amplify TCRbeta CDR3 regions from genomic DNA. On the study's bioinformatics: Within the assay, amplification of reference gene primers was used to estimate how many nucleated cells each sample contained. To quantify the absolute abundance of each unique TCRbeta CDR3 rearrangement, sequence reads were collapsed and filtered. For each sample, productive Simpson clonality was calculated as the square root of Simpson's diversity index across productive rearrangements. Entries here come from immuneACCESS through TCRdb and include only in-frame sequences with V and J called. Some clones fail to appear in such tables; in the studies checked, an unresolved V gene covers under half of the shortfall, and the cause of the remainder is unknown. V and J calls plus clone size are reproduced from that table; the DNA served to infer D and trimming. This sample lists 200,000 to 250,000 clones; roughly nine tenths were detected once. The ten largest clonotypes hold 1.5% to 2% of the sample.

The sequence is built from TRBV10-2 and TRBJ1-2; TRBD1 is a weak D gene call, 5 bases matching. Input material: peripheral blood. The clonotype comes from a man in his forties with active or convalescent COVID-19. The sequenced DNA: TGCGCCAGCAGTGAGATCGCAGGGATAAACTATGGCTACACCTTC. Translated, this gives CASSEIAGINYGYTF.